What follows are 27 T cell receptor beta chains derived from one specimen sequenced in a study of OX40 agonist ivuxolimab in advanced cancers. Using immunoSEQ multiplex PCR, the repertoire was profiled, and TCRdb retains in-frame clones only, with some absent. Found here are fewer than 50,000 clones, 85% to 90% of them singletons; the top ten hold 9% to 12%. The starting material was CD4+ or CD8+ T cells sorted from blood, obtained in a trial of the OX40 agonist ivuxolimab. The receptors here all came from an adult with an advanced solid tumor such as melanoma, head and neck, liver or kidney cancer.

The V gene is TRBV28, the J gene TRBJ1-1; D remains unclear. This CDR3 has 13 residues. Germline CDR1 reads MDHEN; CDR2 reads SYDVKM. Trimming stripped 6 bases from V and 0 bases from J, with 8 bases between. The CDR3 DNA sequence: TGTGCCAGCAGGGGCCCGCTGAACACTGAAGCTTTCTTT. It specifies CASRGPLNTEAFF.

The chain links TRBV5-6 to TRBJ1-5, with D possibly matching TRBD1 (5 bases). Germline CDR1 SGHDT, CDR2 YYEEEE. V dropped 3 bases and J dropped 1 base, with 8 bases sitting between them. The CDR3 sequence is 14 residues long. In DNA, the CDR3 is TGTGCCAGCAGCTGGGGGATCAGCAATCAGCCCCAGCATTTT. It specifies CASSWGISNQPQHF.

This clone has just one count. The chain carries TRBV18 and TRBJ1-5; tentatively, D is TRBD1 (5 bases). The CDR3 has 15 residues. The germline V gene encodes CDR1 KGHSH and CDR2 LQKENI. V lost 3 bases to trimming and J lost 7 bases, with 16 bases between them. The CDR3: CASSPQMTATQPQHF. CDR3 bases: TGTGCCAGCTCACCCCAAATGACAGCTACACAGCCCCAGCATTTT.

This clone occurred a few times. The chain carries TRBV19 and TRBJ2-7, with 9 bases matching TRBD2. In germline, CDR1 is LNHDA, CDR2 SQIVND (reference sequence). V gave up 3 bases and J gave up 4 bases; unmatched junction bases: 4. The CDR3 extends over 14 amino acids. The CDR3 loop reads CASSMTSGLYEQYF. As DNA, the CDR3 is TGTGCCAGTAGTATGACTAGCGGACTATACGAGCAGTACTTC.

CDR3 protein: CASSPTGTSGYEQYF. Written as DNA, the CDR3 is TGTGCCAGCAGCCCCACCGGGACTAGCGGTTACGAGCAGTACTTC. The V gene is TRBV6-5, the J gene TRBJ2-7; TRBD2 aligns across 11 bases. Germline V gives CDR1 MNHEY, CDR2 SVGAGI. The CDR3 consists of 15 residues. V shed 6 bases, J shed 4 bases, and the junction held 8 bases outside the gene matches.

V is TRBV7-3 and J is TRBJ2-3, with D possibly TRBD2 on 5 matching bases. This CDR3 has 14 amino acids. Trimming took 6 bases from V and 6 from J, leaving 16 bases between them. Looked up from germline, CDR1 is SGHTA and CDR2 is FQGTGA. The CDR3 DNA reads TGTGCCAGCAGATCCCAACCGGGATCGGATACGCAGTATTTT. This translates into CASRSQPGSDTQYF. The whole variable domain, remainder taken from reference TRBV7-3 and TRBJ2-3, is GAGVSQTPSNKVTEKGKYVELRCDPISGHTALYWYRQSLGQGPEFLIYFQGTGAADDSGLPNDRFFAVRPEGSVSTLKIQRTERGDSAVYLCASRSQPGSDTQYFGPGTRLTVL.

This clone was seen a few times. The chain couples TRBV11-2 to TRBJ2-2; no definite D call. There are 17 residues in the CDR3. Germline V lookup: CDR1 SGHAT, CDR2 FQNNGV. Deletions cut 4 bases from V and 3 bases from J, with 18 bases between. The CDR3 loop reads CASSSRGRTVYTGELFF. Written as DNA, the CDR3 is TGTGCCAGCAGCTCCCGCGGAAGGACCGTTTACACCGGGGAGCTGTTTTTT.

Of note for this clone: One end of the junction fails to match germline, which may point to a read error. This sequence joins TRBV19 and TRBJ1-5; TRBD1 might be the D (6 bases). Germline lookup yields CDR1 LNHDA and CDR2 SQIVND (reference sequence). This CDR3 contains 14 residues. The CDR3 sequence is CASSQGQGKQPQHF. The DNA for the CDR3 is TGTGCCAGTAGCCAGGGGCAGGGCAAGCAGCCCCAGCATTTT.

This clone was counted a single time. This sequence joins TRBV7-9 and TRBJ2-7, with 7 bases aligning to TRBD1. Looked up from germline, CDR1 is SEHNR and CDR2 is FQNEAQ (reference sequence). The CDR3 consists of 15 residues. With V trimmed by 6 bases and J by 0 bases, 8 bases remained unmatched. CDR3 nucleotides: TGTGCCAGCAGGACCGGGACAGCGAGCTCCTACGAGCAGTACTTC. Its translation: CASRTGTASSYEQYF.

The chain carries TRBV9 and TRBJ2-7, with TRBD2 matching over 8 bases. Germline loops: CDR1 SGDLS, CDR2 YYNGEE. This CDR3 is 18 amino acids long. Unmatched junction bases numbered 13, after V lost 2 bases and J lost 0 bases. The CDR3 region is CASSVRRGDPFSSYEQYF. The CDR3 DNA sequence: TGTGCCAGCAGCGTGAGGCGGGGGGACCCTTTCAGCTCCTACGAGCAGTACTTC.

The V gene is TRBV27, the J gene TRBJ2-1; D remains unclear. CDR1 and CDR2 from the germline V gene are MNHEY and SMNVEV (reference sequence). V was cut by 2 bases and J by 0 bases, with 2 bases left in between. The CDR3 is 13 amino acids. CDR3 residues: CASSLSSYNEQFF. As DNA, the CDR3 is TGTGCCAGCAGTTTAAGCTCCTACAATGAGCAGTTCTTC.

The rearrangement joins TRBV5-1 to TRBJ2-1, with 8 bases fitting TRBD1. The CDR3 is 14 residues long. V trimming: 4 bases; J trimming: 7 bases; junction bases outside the gene matches: 7. Germline V gives CDR1 SGHRS, CDR2 YFSETQ. The CDR3 nucleotides read TGCGCCAGCAGCAACAGGGGGGATACGAATGAGCAGTTCTTC. Its translation: CASSNRGDTNEQFF.

This clone has a single count. This rearrangement joins TRBV5-6 to TRBJ2-7; tentatively, D is TRBD1 (5 bases). CDR3 length: 12 amino acids. With 3 bases removed from V and 6 bases from J, the gap between germline ends came to 10 bases. CDR1 SGHDT and CDR2 YYEEEE come from the germline V gene. CDR3 region: CASSWPGSEQYF. In DNA form, the CDR3 reads TGTGCCAGCAGCTGGCCAGGGTCCGAGCAGTACTTC.

The J gene is TRBJ2-1, the V gene TRBV27, with 8 bases lining up with TRBD2. Germline loops: CDR1 MNHEY, CDR2 SMNVEV (reference sequence). Trimming cost V 6 bases and J 6 bases; bases outside gene matches: 7. This CDR3 has 14 residues. DNA of the CDR3: TGTGCCAGCAGCTCGGGACTAGTCCCCAATGAGCAGTTCTTC. It translates to CASSSGLVPNEQFF.

The chain recombines TRBV13 with TRBJ1-1, with D tentatively TRBD1 (5 bases). This CDR3 is built from 10 residues. V shed 3 bases and J shed 11 bases, with 7 bases lying between them. Looked up from germline, CDR1 is PRHDT and CDR2 is FYEKMQ (reference sequence). CDR3 coding DNA: TGTGCCAGCAGCTTTGGGGCCGCTTTCTTT. Amino acids: CASSFGAAFF.

V gene TRBV15 combines with J gene TRBJ2-1; TRBD1 aligns across 9 bases. V dropped 0 bases and J dropped 2; count of bases not matched to a gene: 2. The CDR3 consists of 16 residues. The germline CDR1 and CDR2 sequences are LNHNV and YYDKDF (reference sequence). The CDR3 spells CATSRERTGAYNEQFF. In DNA, the CDR3 is TGTGCCACCAGCAGAGAGAGGACAGGGGCCTACAATGAGCAGTTCTTC.

This clone came up once. This rearrangement joins TRBV7-9 to TRBJ2-1; 8 bases are a match to TRBD1. The germline V gene encodes CDR1 SEHNR and CDR2 FQNEAQ (reference sequence). CDR3 length equals 16 residues. J was trimmed by 7 bases and V by 4 bases; bases with no gene match: 12. The CDR3 nucleotides read TGTGCCAGCAGCTACGGGACAGGCCCCCTTATTAATGAGCAGTTCTTC. Translating gives CASSYGTGPLINEQFF.

This chain uses TRBV9 with TRBJ2-1; TRBD2 agrees at 8 bases. Germline V gene data show CDR1 as SGDLS and CDR2 as YYNGEE. The CDR3 covers 16 residues. The J segment lost 2 bases and the V segment lost 3 bases, leaving 7 bases of the junction unmatched. The CDR3 DNA sequence: TGTGCCAGCAGCGGCTCCCGGGAGGGCCCCTACAATGAGCAGTTCTTC. As protein: CASSGSREGPYNEQFF.

This clone was observed a few times. The chain carries TRBV9 and TRBJ2-5; D remains ambiguous. Trimming left V 4 bases short and J 9 bases short, with 25 bases between. The CDR3 length is 16 residues. CDR1 SGDLS and CDR2 YYNGEE come from the germline V gene. The CDR3 sequence is CASSPQDHRRISAQYF. The CDR3 DNA sequence: TGTGCCAGCAGCCCCCAGGACCACCGACGGATTTCGGCCCAGTACTTC.

The J gene is TRBJ2-7, the V gene TRBV14, with D possibly being TRBD1 (5 bases). Per the germline V gene, CDR1 is SGHDN and CDR2 is FVKESK. Trimming removed 1 base at V and 4 bases at J, with 14 bases between. The CDR3 runs to 15 residues. CDR3 loop: CASSQVWQGIYEQYF. The DNA of the CDR3 is TGTGCCAGCAGCCAAGTTTGGCAGGGAATATACGAGCAGTACTTC. The full variable domain, rest sourced from reference TRBV14 and TRBJ2-7, is EAGVTQFPSHSVIEKGQTVTLRCDPISGHDNLYWYRRVMGKEIKFLLHFVKESKQDESGMPNNRFLAERTGGTYSTLKVQPAELEDSGVYFCASSQVWQGIYEQYFGPGTRLTVT.

This sequence joins TRBV27 and TRBJ1-1; 8 bases are a match to TRBD1. The CDR3 length is 15 residues. Losses at the gene ends were 5 bases for V and 5 bases for J; bases not matched to a gene: 10. From germline, CDR1 is MNHEY and CDR2 SMNVEV (reference sequence). The CDR3 coding sequence is TGTGCCAGCAGTCAGGGGGCCATCTCGGGGACTGAAGCTTTCTTT. This sequence encodes CASSQGAISGTEAFF.

This clone was detected only once. This chain uses TRBV6-1 with TRBJ1-4; D is unclear. V lost 2 bases to trimming and J lost 7 bases, with 11 bases between them. The CDR3 runs 14 residues. Germline V CDR1 and CDR2: MNHNS, SASEGT. The CDR3 loop is CASSEPGFGEKLFF. The CDR3 DNA reads TGTGCCAGCAGTGAACCGGGGTTCGGTGAAAAACTGTTTTTT.

The chain has TRBV30 and TRBJ2-1; TRBD2 matches at 8 bases. V gave up 8 bases and J gave up 9 bases; unmatched junction bases: 18. The CDR3 runs to 15 residues. CDR1 GTSNPN and CDR2 SVGIG come from the germline V gene (reference sequence). The CDR3 DNA reads as TGTGCCGGGACCCCCGGGACTAGAAGGTTAGGTGAGCAGTTCTTC. Translating gives CAGTPGTRRLGEQFF.

The chain employs TRBV7-9 and TRBJ2-2, with TRBD2 identical over 9 bases. CDR1 is SEHNR and CDR2 is FQNEAQ in the germline V gene (reference sequence). CDR3 length: 15 residues. The J segment lost 8 bases and the V segment lost 8 bases, leaving 12 bases of the junction unmatched. The CDR3 region has the DNA TGTGCCAGCGGAGGGACCGGGACTAGCAGAGGGGAGCTGTTTTTT. Encoded protein: CASGGTGTSRGELFF.

The chain combines TRBV9 with TRBJ2-7, with D perhaps matching TRBD1 (5 bases). The CDR3 consists of 14 residues. Per the germline V gene, CDR1 is SGDLS and CDR2 is YYNGEE. V lost 0 bases and J 2 bases, leaving 9 bases between the germline ends. The CDR3 DNA reads as TGTGCCAGCAGCGTAGTCGACAGCCCCTACGAGCAGTACTTC. Translated, it gives CASSVVDSPYEQYF. The full variable domain, completed using reference TRBV9 and TRBJ2-7, is DSGVTQTPKHLITATGQRVTLRCSPRSGDLSVYWYQQSLDQGLQFLIQYYNGEERAKGNILERFSAQQFPDLHSELNLSSLELGDSALYFCASSVVDSPYEQYFGPGTRLTVT.

This clone was picked up a small number of times. The CDR3 here is CASSQGNTEAFF. In DNA form, the CDR3 reads TGTGCCAGCAGCCAAGGCAACACTGAAGCTTTCTTT. The genes are TRBV4-2 and TRBJ1-1; D is ambiguous. Germline-derived CDR1 and CDR2 are LGHNA and YNFKEQ. This CDR3 comprises 12 residues. The V end was cut by 1 base, the J end by 2 bases, with 2 bases between.

This clone was observed once. The chain combines TRBV5-1 with TRBJ2-5, with 7 bases lining up with TRBD2. Germline values: CDR1 SGHRS, CDR2 YFSETQ. This CDR3 has 16 residues. Trimming cost V 4 bases and J 5 bases; bases outside gene matches: 14. The CDR3 sequence is CASSPAWGEGTETQYF. CDR3 DNA: TGCGCCAGCAGCCCCGCGTGGGGGGAGGGGACGGAGACCCAGTACTTC.